This TCR beta chain appears in the sequencing data of a study of T cells after yellow fever vaccination. This clonotype was seen a few times. Antigen specificity is unknown. This CDR3 is 15 amino acids long. The germline gives CDR1 SGHDT, CDR2 YYEEEE. V was pared by 4 bases and J by 4 bases, with 12 bases between. TCRdb fed the 5' RACE reads into MiXCR, producing one record per CDR3 protein. The sample comprises some 300,000 distinct CDR3 sequences, 9.5% to 12% of which are singletons, and about 3% rests with the top ten. Study-wide points: High-abundance clonotypes from the bulk population could contaminate FACS-sorted repertoires.

The specimen comprised CD4+ T cells sorted from PBMCs, sampled 45 days after the yellow fever booster vaccination. The rearrangement joins TRBV5-6 to TRBJ1-6; no definite D call. The receptor was derived from a man aged 18 to 30 who received the YFV17D yellow fever vaccine. The CDR3 DNA follows: TGTGCCAGCAGCCCTTCTGGCCGTTATAATTCACCCCTCCACTTT. Translation gives CASSPSGRYNSPLHF.